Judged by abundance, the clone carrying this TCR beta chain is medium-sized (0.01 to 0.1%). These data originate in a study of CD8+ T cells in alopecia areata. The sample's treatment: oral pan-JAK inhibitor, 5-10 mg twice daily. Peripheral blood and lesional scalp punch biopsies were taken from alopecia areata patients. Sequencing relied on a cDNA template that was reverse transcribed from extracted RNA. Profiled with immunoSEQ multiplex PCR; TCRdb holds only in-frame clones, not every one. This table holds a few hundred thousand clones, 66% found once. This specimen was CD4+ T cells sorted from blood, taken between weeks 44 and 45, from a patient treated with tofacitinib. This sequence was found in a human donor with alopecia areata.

DNA for the CDR3: TGTGCCAGCAGCTTGAGGGGAAACTATGGCTACACCTTC. It specifies CASSLRGNYGYTF. The chain carries TRBV7-9 and TRBJ1-2; the D gene is possibly TRBD1 (5 bases). The germline V gene encodes CDR1 SEHNR and CDR2 FQNEAQ (reference sequence). Trimming removed 3 bases at V and 2 bases at J, with 7 bases between. The CDR3 contains 13 residues.